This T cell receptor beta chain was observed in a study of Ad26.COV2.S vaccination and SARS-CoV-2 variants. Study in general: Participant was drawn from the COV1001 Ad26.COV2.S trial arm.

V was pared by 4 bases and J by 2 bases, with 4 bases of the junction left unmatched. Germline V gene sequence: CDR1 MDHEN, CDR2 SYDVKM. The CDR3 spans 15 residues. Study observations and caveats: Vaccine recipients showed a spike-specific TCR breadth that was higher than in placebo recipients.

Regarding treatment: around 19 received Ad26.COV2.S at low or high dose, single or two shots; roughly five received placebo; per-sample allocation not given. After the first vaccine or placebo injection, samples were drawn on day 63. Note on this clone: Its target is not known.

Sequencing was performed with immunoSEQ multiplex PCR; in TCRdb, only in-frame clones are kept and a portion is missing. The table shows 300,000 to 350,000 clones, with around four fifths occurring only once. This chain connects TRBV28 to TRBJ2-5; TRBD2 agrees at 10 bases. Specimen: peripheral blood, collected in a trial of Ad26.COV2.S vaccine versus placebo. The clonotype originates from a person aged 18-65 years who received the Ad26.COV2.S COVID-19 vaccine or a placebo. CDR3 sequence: CASSYSGGPQETQYF. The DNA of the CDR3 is TGTGCCAGCAGTTATAGCGGGGGGCCTCAAGAGACCCAGTACTTC.